Reported below is one T cell receptor (beta chain). The data were obtained in a study of blood T cell repertoires in COVID-19. Turning to the study itself: Acute and convalescent COVID-19 samples came from the United States, Italy and Spain. T cells, B-cell-depleted T cells, or PBMCs provided the cDNA or gDNA that served as material.

In germline, CDR1 is MDHEN, CDR2 SYDVKM. The CDR3 is 13 amino acids. V was trimmed by 8 bases and J by 5 bases, leaving 10 bases between them. Original data processing: Estimated nucleated cell counts came from reference gene primer amplification. The method was immunoSEQ multiplex PCR; TCRdb's version includes in-frame clones alone and lacks a portion of them. From that table come the V and J calls and clone size; the DNA was used to work out D and trimming. The table has 110,000 or so clones, less than 80% seen once; the top ten hold about 2.3%. Sequenced material: peripheral blood. The clonotype was recovered from a man over 45 with acute or convalescent COVID-19. The rearrangement uses TRBV28 and TRBJ1-6, with D possibly TRBD1 on 6 matching bases. The CDR3 sequence: CASWTVNNSPLHF. CDR3 DNA: TGTGCCAGCTGGACAGTGAATAATTCACCCCTCCACTTT.